The 26 T cell receptor beta chains below all came from one sample that was sequenced in a study of T cells after yellow fever vaccination. TCRdb fed the 5' RACE reads into MiXCR, producing one record per CDR3 protein. This table has 350,000 or so distinct CDR3 sequences, roughly 8.3% appearing once. This material consisted of PBMCs, taken about 49 days after the first yellow fever vaccination. The receptors were gathered from a man aged 18-30 years who received the YFV17D yellow fever vaccine.

This clonotype turned up a few times. The chain joins TRBV20-1 to TRBJ2-7; D gene unclear. The CDR3 covers 12 residues. V lost 1 base to trimming and J lost 3 bases, with 7 bases between them. Germline lookup yields CDR1 DFQATT and CDR2 SNEGSKA (reference sequence). The DNA of the CDR3 is TGCAGTGCTAGAGGGACGGACTACGAGCAGTACTTC. Amino acid sequence: CSARGTDYEQYF.

This clonotype was observed a handful of times. The CDR3 here is CASTDRGYTEAFF. The DNA of the CDR3 is TGCGCCAGCACGGACAGGGGCTACACTGAAGCTTTCTTT. The V gene is TRBV5-1, the J gene TRBJ1-1; 9 bases fit TRBD1. The CDR3 runs 13 residues. J gave up 3 bases and V 6 bases, and 3 bases lay outside the gene matches. Germline lookup yields CDR1 SGHRS and CDR2 YFSETQ.

The CDR3: CASSPNPLRGRVNTEAFF. In DNA, the CDR3 is TGTGCCAGCAGCCCCAACCCCCTCAGGGGGCGGGTGAACACTGAAGCTTTCTTT. The chain combines TRBV7-3 with TRBJ1-1; TRBD1 matches at 8 bases. CDR3 length equals 18 residues. Trimming at V came to 5 bases and at J to 0 bases, leaving 14 bases not matched to a gene. CDR1 is SGHTA and CDR2 is FQGTGA in the germline V gene.

Ten or more counts support this clonotype. This sequence joins TRBV24-1 and TRBJ2-3; D is perhaps TRBD2 (5 bases). The CDR3 consists of 15 residues. The V gene lost 6 bases and the J gene lost 3 bases, with 15 bases spanning the gap. Germline V gives CDR1 KGHDR, CDR2 SFDVKD. CDR3 DNA sequence: TGTGCCACCAGTACCGCAAAGGGCGGGACAGATACGCAGTATTTT. Translating gives CATSTAKGGTDTQYF.

The CDR3 region has the DNA TGTGCCAGCGGCAACACCGGGACCCTCTCCTACGAGCAGTACTTC. Its translation is CASGNTGTLSYEQYF. The chain recombines TRBV12-3 or TRBV12-4 with TRBJ2-7; D is possibly TRBD1 or TRBD2 (5 bases each). The CDR3 has 15 residues. V lost 8 bases and J lost 0, with 17 bases in between.

This clonotype was seen only a few times. J is TRBJ2-3 and V is TRBV25-1; the match to TRBD1 covers 11 bases. The CDR3 has 16 amino acids. The J segment lost 4 bases and the V segment lost 6 bases, leaving 9 bases of the junction unmatched. The germline V gene encodes CDR1 MGHDK and CDR2 SYGVNS. CDR3 in amino acids: CASRIVDRGPPDTQYF. The CDR3, as DNA: TGTGCCAGCAGGATAGTGGACAGGGGGCCCCCAGATACGCAGTATTTT.

This clonotype turned up a few times. The gene calls are TRBV2 and TRBJ1-1; unclear D gene. Deletions cut 6 bases from V and 3 bases from J, with 20 bases between. This CDR3 comprises 16 residues. The germline V gene encodes CDR1 SNHLY and CDR2 FYNNEI. CDR3 nucleotides: TGTGCCAGCAGGGAACGACGTTACTTGGGTGACACTGAAGCTTTCTTT. Its protein product is CASRERRYLGDTEAFF.

In this sample, this clonotype turned up a few times. The chain uses TRBV6-1 and TRBJ1-2; tentatively, D is TRBD1 (6 bases). Trimming left V 5 bases short and J 4 bases short, with 17 bases between. CDR3 length equals 15 residues. Germline loops: CDR1 MNHNS, CDR2 SASEGT. The CDR3 sequence is CASSPRSGASYGYTF. The CDR3 DNA reads as TGTGCCAGCAGTCCGCGGTCGGGGGCGAGCTATGGCTACACCTTC.

The genes are TRBV4-3 and TRBJ2-3; D may be TRBD1 (6 bases). CDR3 length equals 14 residues. Germline CDR1 and CDR2: LGHNA and YSLEER. Deletions cut 8 bases from V and 5 bases from J, with 17 bases between. The CDR3 coding sequence is TGCGCCAGCGCCTCGAGGGGGATGAGAGATACGCAGTATTTT. It codes for CASASRGMRDTQYF.

In this sample, this clonotype turned up a few times. This chain links TRBV20-1 with TRBJ2-3; 9 nucleotides match TRBD1. Per germline, CDR1 DFQATT and CDR2 SNEGSKA (reference sequence). This CDR3 is built from 16 residues. Trimming removed 4 bases from V and 0 bases from J; junction bases left unmatched: 8. The CDR3 DNA is TGCAGTGCTAAGAGTGGGACAGGGTATAGCACAGATACGCAGTATTTT. This codes for CSAKSGTGYSTDTQYF.

The chain combines TRBV7-9 with TRBJ1-3; D is unclear. Germline-derived CDR1 and CDR2 are SEHNR and FQNEAQ (reference sequence). Trimming left V 7 bases short and J 1 base short, with 8 bases between. The CDR3 spans 13 residues. DNA for the CDR3: TGTGCCAGCACCTGGGGTTCTGGAAACACCATATATTTT. Translated: CASTWGSGNTIYF.

This clonotype has just a few counts. This rearrangement joins TRBV3-1 to TRBJ1-3; 7 bases match TRBD1. This CDR3 is built from 17 residues. Germline CDR1 is LGHDT and CDR2 is YNNKEL (reference sequence). V lost 0 bases to trimming and J lost 0 bases; unmatched junction nucleotides: 5. The CDR3 sequence is CASSQEGQDYSGNTIYF. The CDR3 DNA follows: TGTGCCAGCAGCCAAGAAGGACAGGACTACTCTGGAAACACCATATATTTT.

This clonotype was observed a few times. The V call is TRBV6-5, the J call TRBJ2-3; D possibly uses TRBD1 or TRBD2 (6 bases each). The ends were cut back, 0 bases at V and 4 bases at J, with 20 bases in the middle. This CDR3 has 18 amino acids. Looked up from germline, CDR1 is MNHEY and CDR2 is SVGAGI. CDR3 residues: CASSYSSRGPGVADTQYF. CDR3 nucleotide sequence: TGTGCCAGCAGTTACTCGAGTCGGGGGCCGGGTGTCGCAGATACGCAGTATTTT.

The chain is built from TRBV7-2 and TRBJ1-1, with a possible D match to TRBD1 (6 bases). Germline CDR1 reads SGHTA; CDR2 reads FQGNSA. V shed 3 bases and J shed 11 bases, with 16 bases lying between them. The CDR3 consists of 13 residues. As DNA, the CDR3 is TGTGCCAGCAGCTTCAGACCACAGGGAGAGGCTTTCTTT. Residues: CASSFRPQGEAFF.

Of note for this clonotype: The junction does not match germline at one end; this may be a read error. This chain uses TRBV12-5 with TRBJ2-6; possible D gene TRBD1, 5 bases. Germline V gene data show CDR1 as LGHNT and CDR2 as FRNRAP. The CDR3 extends over 17 amino acids. This chain's CDR3 is CASALPGSTHGANVLTF. For the CDR3, the DNA is TGTGCTAGTGCTTTGCCAGGGTCTACTCATGGGGCCAACGTCCTGACTTTC.

This chain links TRBV4-1 with TRBJ2-5; D is undetermined. Germline V gene lookup returns CDR1 MGHRA and CDR2 YSYEKL. Trimming pared 4 bases from V and 2 bases from J, leaving 14 bases between. CDR3 length: 15 amino acids. CDR3 amino acids: CASSRQPTPQETQYF. The CDR3 nucleotides are TGCGCCAGCAGCCGACAACCAACCCCACAAGAGACCCAGTACTTC.

This clonotype appeared many times. CDR3 protein: CASSLRSIVGGNQPQHF. The CDR3 DNA reads TGTGCCAGCAGTTTGAGATCGATCGTTGGCGGCAATCAGCCCCAGCATTTT. The V call is TRBV12-3 or TRBV12-4, the J call TRBJ1-5; D is unresolved. This CDR3 has 17 residues. V was shortened by 3 bases and J by 2 bases, with 17 bases between the two germline ends.

This clonotype has a handful of counts. The rearrangement joins TRBV7-2 to TRBJ1-2; D might be TRBD1 (5 bases). The germline gives CDR1 SGHTA, CDR2 FQGNSA. This CDR3 region has 12 residues. Trimming removed 4 bases at V and 4 bases at J, with 7 bases between. The CDR3 bases are TGTGCCAGCAGCTCGCAGGGCTATGGCTACACCTTC. Amino acids: CASSSQGYGYTF.

As concerns this clonotype: One junction end does not reproduce the germline sequence, and a read error may be involved. The V gene is TRBV6-5, the J gene TRBJ1-2, with no clear D. Germline assignment: CDR1 MNHEY and CDR2 SVGAGI. This CDR3 contains 12 residues. As DNA, the CDR3 is TGTGCCAGCACCAGCTCGGGGTATGACTACACCTTC. Its translation is CASTSSGYDYTF.

The table lists this clonotype with a few counts. The rearrangement uses TRBV6-1 and TRBJ1-2; D not certain. V lost 1 base and J 3 bases, leaving 9 bases between the germline ends. Germline V gene lookup returns CDR1 MNHNS and CDR2 SASEGT. This CDR3 is 14 amino acids long. The CDR3 region is CASSEGATYYGYTF. As DNA, the CDR3 is TGTGCCAGCAGTGAAGGAGCCACTTACTATGGCTACACCTTC.

J is TRBJ2-5 and V is TRBV6-2 or TRBV6-3; D gene uncertain. Per the germline V gene, CDR1 is MNHEY and CDR2 is SVGEGT. V lost 6 bases and J lost 7, with 12 bases in between. The CDR3 has 12 residues. CDR3 amino acids: CASSPTLRTQYF. As DNA, the CDR3 is TGTGCCAGCAGCCCTACCTTGAGGACCCAGTACTTC.

The chain joins TRBV7-3 to TRBJ2-1; 7 positions agree with TRBD1. From germline, CDR1 is SGHTA and CDR2 FQGTGA. V lost 2 bases and J lost 8; bases outside the gene matches: 9. The CDR3 runs to 15 residues. CDR3 sequence reads: CASSLSGRGSYEQFF. The CDR3 DNA follows: TGTGCCAGCAGCTTATCGGGCAGGGGGTCCTATGAGCAGTTCTTC.

The chain is built from TRBV5-6 and TRBJ2-7, with D perhaps matching TRBD2 (6 bases). V was shortened by 4 bases and J by 4 bases, with 18 bases between the two germline ends. Germline V gene lookup returns CDR1 SGHDT and CDR2 YYEEEE. The CDR3 runs to 15 residues. The CDR3 region is CASSQGRVAAYEQYF. As DNA, the CDR3 is TGTGCCAGCAGCCAAGGACGGGTAGCGGCTTACGAGCAGTACTTC.

A few counts support this clonotype. The chain joins TRBV19 to TRBJ1-1; unclear D gene. The CDR3 has 10 amino acids. Trimming pared 7 bases from V and 7 bases from J, leaving 7 bases between. Germline CDR1 is LNHDA and CDR2 is SQIVND (reference sequence). The CDR3 region has the DNA TGTGCCAGTAAGAGGTATGAAGCTTTCTTT. It codes for CASKRYEAFF.

The chain is built from TRBV7-2 and TRBJ2-1; D ambiguous. Per the germline V gene, CDR1 is SGHTA and CDR2 is FQGNSA. The CDR3 is 16 residues long. Trimming took 4 bases from V and 7 from J, leaving 20 bases between them. The CDR3 spells CASSYPPKGVKNEQFF. In nucleotides, the CDR3 is TGTGCCAGCAGCTACCCCCCGAAAGGAGTAAAAAATGAGCAGTTCTTC.

This clonotype was found many times. The chain is built from TRBV4-3 and TRBJ2-1; D might be TRBD1 (6 bases). The germline V gene has CDR1 LGHNA and CDR2 YSLEER. This CDR3 has 18 amino acids. V was cut by 0 bases and J by 0 bases, with 15 bases left in between. In nucleotides, the CDR3 is TGCGCCAGCAGCCAAGATCCGAGGGGGACGAGCTCCTACAATGAGCAGTTCTTC. It yields the protein CASSQDPRGTSSYNEQFF.